Following are 12 T cell receptor beta chains from one sample sequenced in a study of T cells after posttransplantation cyclophosphamide. Treatment was busulfan-fludarabine conditioning, a marrow graft, and cyclophosphamide on days +3 and +4. Repertoires were generated with immunoSEQ multiplex PCR, while TCRdb's copy carries only in-frame clones and drops some. Of about 8,000 clones listed, roughly 90% are singletons. This material consisted of CD4+ T cells sorted from blood, taken around 1,400 days after allogeneic stem cell transplant with posttransplant cyclophosphamide. These receptors all come from a female patient in her fifties who received an allogeneic stem cell transplant from a related donor, was CMV-positive, and had no GVHD. Some T cells may be graft donor cells.

This chain connects TRBV5-1 to TRBJ2-1; unclear D gene. The V gene's germline CDR1 is SGHRS and CDR2 YFSETQ. The CDR3 runs to 15 residues. The ends were cut back, 4 bases at V and 1 base at J, with 12 bases in the middle. The CDR3 nucleotides are TGCGCCAGCAGCCATGAAGTTCGGTCCTACAATGAGCAGTTCTTC. It translates to CASSHEVRSYNEQFF.

The CDR3 coding sequence is TGTGCCAGCAGCCATCGACTAGCGGGAGAGCAAAATGAGCAGTTCTTC. This codes for CASSHRLAGEQNEQFF. V and J are TRBV5-6 and TRBJ2-1, with 12 nucleotides matching TRBD2. The V gene end was trimmed by 4 bases and the J gene end by 7 bases; junction bases not matched to a gene: 9. The V gene's germline CDR1 is SGHDT and CDR2 YYEEEE. The CDR3 spans 16 residues.

The V call is TRBV14, the J call TRBJ2-2; 7 bases fit TRBD1. CDR3 size: 16 residues. V lost 1 base to trimming and J lost 1 base; unmatched junction nucleotides: 3. Germline CDR1 is SGHDN and CDR2 is FVKESK. The CDR3 DNA reads as TGTGCCAGCAGCCAAGTACGGGACAGGAACACCGGGGAGCTGTTTTTT. Residues: CASSQVRDRNTGELFF. The full variable domain, in which reference TRBV14 and TRBJ2-2 provide the parts outside the CDR3, is EAGVTQFPSHSVIEKGQTVTLRCDPISGHDNLYWYRRVMGKEIKFLLHFVKESKQDESGMPNNRFLAERTGGTYSTLKVQPAELEDSGVYFCASSQVRDRNTGELFFGEGSRLTVL.

J is TRBJ1-5 and V is TRBV18; 7 bases are a match to TRBD1. The germline gives CDR1 KGHSH, CDR2 LQKENI. This CDR3 region has 16 residues. Losses at the gene ends were 4 bases for V and 0 bases for J; bases not matched to a gene: 6. CDR3 nucleotide sequence: TGTGCCAGCTCACTGGGACAGTTATATAGCAATCAGCCCCAGCATTTT. Its translation is CASSLGQLYSNQPQHF.

The gene calls are TRBV7-2 and TRBJ2-2; 8 bases are shared with TRBD2. There are 15 residues in the CDR3. Unmatched junction bases numbered 5, after V lost 5 bases and J lost 3 bases. Germline assignment: CDR1 SGHTA and CDR2 FQGNSA. CDR3 sequence: CASSPGGGYTGELFF. The CDR3 DNA reads TGTGCCAGCAGCCCGGGGGGGGGATACACCGGGGAGCTGTTTTTT.

The V gene is TRBV7-6, the J gene TRBJ2-7; tentative D call: TRBD1 (5 bases). This CDR3 contains 14 residues. Per the germline V gene, CDR1 is SGHVS and CDR2 is FNYEAQ. V was pared by 1 base and J by 5 bases, with 12 bases between. CDR3 in DNA: TGTGCCAGCAGCTTAGAGGCCCTAGGGGACGAGCAGTACTTC. Its protein is CASSLEALGDEQYF.

The V call is TRBV18, the J call TRBJ1-1, with 9 nucleotides matching TRBD1. Losses at the gene ends were 3 bases for V and 7 bases for J; bases not matched to a gene: 9. Germline values: CDR1 KGHSH, CDR2 LQKENI. The CDR3 is made up of 15 amino acids. This CDR3 is CASSPRTGESVEAFF. The DNA for the CDR3 is TGTGCCAGCTCACCCCGGACAGGGGAAAGTGTTGAAGCTTTCTTT.

This CDR3 is CASSKRQGAGYNEQFF. The CDR3 DNA reads as TGCGCCAGCAGCAAACGACAGGGGGCGGGTTACAATGAGCAGTTCTTC. This sequence joins TRBV5-1 and TRBJ2-1; TRBD1 matches at 10 bases. V shed 4 bases and J 4 bases; nucleotides not matched to a gene: 8. Germline V gene sequence: CDR1 SGHRS, CDR2 YFSETQ. This CDR3 contains 16 residues.

The gene calls are TRBV6-5 and TRBJ1-1; weak D call: TRBD1 (6 bases). Trimming stripped 2 bases from V and 4 bases from J, with 8 bases between. The CDR3 contains 13 residues. Germline CDR1 is MNHEY and CDR2 is SVGAGI. The CDR3 is CASSYGQSTEAFF. The CDR3 DNA sequence: TGTGCCAGCAGTTACGGACAGTCCACTGAAGCTTTCTTT.

This clone was seen a handful of times. The V gene is TRBV25-1, the J gene TRBJ2-5; 8 bases are shared with TRBD2. The V segment lost 1 base and the J segment 0 bases; nucleotides outside the gene matches: 4. The germline gives CDR1 MGHDK, CDR2 SYGVNS. This CDR3 contains 16 residues. The CDR3 sequence: CASSESGGVHQETQYF. The DNA of the CDR3 is TGTGCCAGCAGTGAATCGGGGGGGGTTCACCAAGAGACCCAGTACTTC.

CDR3 in DNA: TGTGCCAGCAGTTACTCCGAGCTCCTAAATGAGCAGTTCTTC. Translated: CASSYSELLNEQFF. J is TRBJ2-1 and V is TRBV6-5; the D is unclear. V was pared by 0 bases and J by 7 bases, with 10 bases between. Germline V gene data show CDR1 as MNHEY and CDR2 as SVGAGI. This CDR3 comprises 14 residues.

CDR3 sequence reads: CASSWEAGGPRNEQFF. The CDR3, as DNA: TGTGCCAGCAGCTGGGAAGCGGGAGGGCCAAGGAATGAGCAGTTCTTC. This chain joins TRBV5-4 and TRBJ2-1; TRBD2 matches 10 bases. Germline-derived CDR1 and CDR2 are SGHNT and YYREEE (reference sequence). J lost 7 bases, V lost 3 bases, and 10 bases had no gene match. The CDR3 has 16 amino acids.